These 18 T cell receptor beta chains were all obtained from the same sample, sequenced in a study of cytomegalovirus exposure and HLA in healthy donors. Both 60 Vbeta primers and 13 Jbeta primers went into the PCR. Data came from immunoSEQ multiplex PCR; TCRdb stores just in-frame clones and leaves some out. Seen here are 150,000 to 170,000 clones, nearly 80% observed once, and the top ten hold about 13%. Sequencing input: PBMCs. The receptors originated from a man aged 30-40 years in good health and CMV-seropositive.

CDR3 amino acids: CASSLSPDTGELFF. In DNA form, the CDR3 reads TGTGCCAGCAGCTTGAGTCCGGACACCGGGGAGCTGTTTTTT. The chain carries TRBV11-3 and TRBJ2-2; D is unclear. Trimming shortened V by 3 bases and J by 3 bases, and 8 bases separated the two germline ends. The CDR3 covers 14 residues. CDR1 is SGHNT and CDR2 is YENEEA in the germline V gene. Using reference TRBV11-3 and TRBJ2-2 for the parts outside the CDR3, the full variable domain is EAGVVQSPRYKIIEKKQPVAFWCNPISGHNTLYWYLQNLGQGPELLIRYENEEAVDDSQLPKDRFSAERLKGVDSTLKIQPAELGDSAVYLCASSLSPDTGELFFGEGSRLTVL.

This chain connects TRBV30 to TRBJ1-2; 8 bases align to TRBD1. Per germline, CDR1 GTSNPN and CDR2 SVGIG (reference sequence). V trimming: 1 base; J trimming: 3 bases; junction bases outside the gene matches: 10. The CDR3 sequence is 16 residues long. CDR3 coding DNA: TGTGCCTGGAGTGCCTACCCGGGACAGGCTTACTATGGCTACACCTTC. Protein: CAWSAYPGQAYYGYTF.

The rearrangement links TRBV19 to TRBJ1-2; D unclear. Trimming stripped 9 bases from V and 4 bases from J, with 12 bases between. Germline CDR1 LNHDA, CDR2 SQIVND (reference sequence). This CDR3 is built from 12 residues. The CDR3 DNA reads as TGTGCCAGGGGCAAAAGGCTCTATGGCTACACCTTC. Residues: CARGKRLYGYTF.

V usage is TRBV5-6 and J usage is TRBJ2-3, with no clear D. The V and J ends lost 4 bases and 2 bases respectively, with 11 bases between them. The germline CDR1 and CDR2 sequences are SGHDT and YYEEEE. The CDR3 spans 14 residues. The CDR3 bases are TGTGCCAGCAGCAGACGGATAGCCACAGATACGCAGTATTTT. Protein sequence: CASSRRIATDTQYF.

This clone was seen a few times. The chain links TRBV9 to TRBJ1-5; D uncertain. The V gene's germline CDR1 is SGDLS and CDR2 YYNGEE. Trimming pared 4 bases from V and 0 bases from J, leaving 8 bases between. This CDR3 has 14 residues. CDR3 sequence reads: CASSPSDSNQPQHF. The CDR3, as DNA: TGTGCCAGCAGCCCCAGCGATAGCAATCAGCCCCAGCATTTT.

The chain employs TRBV4-2 and TRBJ2-1; D perhaps matches TRBD1 (5 bases). Germline V lookup: CDR1 LGHNA, CDR2 YNFKEQ. CDR3 length equals 14 residues. V lost 3 bases to trimming and J lost 11 bases, with 17 bases between them. The CDR3 reads CASSQDLWTYQQFF. Here the CDR3 DNA reads TGTGCCAGCAGCCAGGATCTCTGGACATATCAGCAGTTCTTC.

The chain is built from TRBV20-1 and TRBJ2-3; 8 bases fit TRBD2. Trimming at V came to 6 bases and at J to 9 bases, leaving 2 bases not matched to a gene. CDR3 size: 10 residues. Germline-derived CDR1 and CDR2 are DFQATT and SNEGSKA (reference sequence). CDR3 nucleotides: TGCAGTGCAGTAGCGGGAACGCAGTATTTT. Encoded protein: CSAVAGTQYF.

The genes are TRBV28 and TRBJ1-2; D remains unclear. The germline V gene has CDR1 MDHEN and CDR2 SYDVKM. CDR3 size: 12 residues. Trimming took off 8 bases at V and 2 bases at J, with 9 bases between the two ends. CDR3 coding DNA: TGTGCCAGCGACACCATGAACTATGGCTACACCTTC. Residues: CASDTMNYGYTF.

V is TRBV4-1 and J is TRBJ1-1; D call uncertain. This CDR3 spans 19 amino acids. Trimming shortened V by 4 bases and J by 0 bases, and 24 bases separated the two germline ends. Looked up from germline, CDR1 is MGHRA and CDR2 is YSYEKL. The CDR3 is CASSRFRVRGLNLNTEAFF. CDR3 coding DNA: TGCGCCAGCAGCCGATTTAGGGTCCGGGGTTTGAATTTGAACACTGAAGCTTTCTTT.

V gene TRBV2 combines with J gene TRBJ2-2, with 13 bases fitting TRBD2. The CDR3 is 16 amino acids. Germline V gives CDR1 SNHLY, CDR2 FYNNEI. The trim removed 5 bases at V and 4 bases at J, leaving 4 bases unmatched. CDR3 in DNA: TGTGCCAGCAGTCCTACTAGCGGGAGGGGCACCGGGGAGCTGTTTTTT. It translates to CASSPTSGRGTGELFF.

V is TRBV28 and J is TRBJ2-5; tentatively, D is TRBD2 (5 bases). The V end was cut by 5 bases, the J end by 1 base, with 11 bases between. Germline assignment: CDR1 MDHEN and CDR2 SYDVKM. The CDR3 extends over 14 amino acids. The CDR3 loop is CASSQAGSQETQYF. The CDR3 DNA reads as TGTGCCAGCAGTCAGGCGGGCAGCCAAGAGACCCAGTACTTC. The full variable domain, rest sourced from reference TRBV28 and TRBJ2-5, is DVKVTQSSRYLVKRTGEKVFLECVQDMDHENMFWYRQDPGLGLRLIYFSYDVKMKEKGDIPEGYSVSREKKERFSLILESASTNQTSMYLCASSQAGSQETQYFGPGTRLLVL.

The rearrangement links TRBV28 to TRBJ2-3; TRBD2 matches at 10 bases. The V gene's germline CDR1 is MDHEN and CDR2 SYDVKM. The CDR3 consists of 15 residues. The trim removed 1 base at V and 3 bases at J, leaving 1 base unmatched. CDR3 sequence (DNA): TGTGCCAGCAGTTTATCTAGCGGGAGTACAGATACGCAGTATTTT. It codes for CASSLSSGSTDTQYF.

The chain joins TRBV25-1 to TRBJ2-3; 14 positions match TRBD2. The CDR3 is made up of 17 amino acids. V lost 4 bases to trimming and J lost 6 bases; unmatched junction nucleotides: 9. Germline V gives CDR1 MGHDK, CDR2 SYGVNS. The CDR3 nucleotides are TGTGCCAGCAGTGTCCCGGGACTAGCGGGAGTACGGGATACGCAGTATTTT. This encodes CASSVPGLAGVRDTQYF.

The chain couples TRBV28 to TRBJ2-2, with TRBD2 matching 14 bases. Losses at the gene ends were 0 bases for V and 5 bases for J; bases not matched to a gene: 5. Looked up from germline, CDR1 is MDHEN and CDR2 is SYDVKM. This CDR3 has 18 amino acids. The CDR3 loop is CASSLWGTSGSLTGELFF. DNA for the CDR3: TGTGCCAGCAGTTTATGGGGGACTAGCGGGAGTTTGACCGGGGAGCTGTTTTTT.

The rearrangement links TRBV4-2 to TRBJ2-3; maybe TRBD2 (7 bases). The V gene's germline CDR1 is LGHNA and CDR2 YNFKEQ. This CDR3 has 15 amino acids. Trimming removed 1 base at V and 6 bases at J, with 14 bases between. DNA for the CDR3: TGTGCCAGCAGCCAAGGTCCAGGGAGGGGGGATACGCAGTATTTT. Protein product: CASSQGPGRGDTQYF.

The V gene is TRBV25-1, the J gene TRBJ2-1; D is possibly TRBD2 (6 bases). The germline V gene encodes CDR1 MGHDK and CDR2 SYGVNS. The CDR3 is 15 residues long. Trimming cost V 3 bases and J 0 bases, with 9 bases left between them. The CDR3 DNA reads as TGTGCCAGCAGTGATGATAGCGGCTCCTACAATGAGCAGTTCTTC. This translates into CASSDDSGSYNEQFF. The variable domain in full, completed from reference TRBV25-1 and TRBJ2-1, reads EADIYQTPRYLVIGTGKKITLECSQTMGHDKMYWYQQDPGMELHLIHYSYGVNSTEKGDLSSESTVSRIRTEHFPLTLESARPSHTSQYLCASSDDSGSYNEQFFGPGTRLTVL.

V and J are TRBV5-4 and TRBJ2-7; 16 nucleotides line up with TRBD2. V lost 4 bases and J lost 0; bases outside the gene matches: 10. CDR3 length: 19 amino acids. The germline V gene has CDR1 SGHNT and CDR2 YYREEE (reference sequence). The CDR3 is CASSQDGTSGRASSYEQYF. DNA for the CDR3: TGTGCCAGCAGCCAAGACGGGACTAGCGGGAGGGCTAGCTCCTACGAGCAGTACTTC.

The rearrangement links TRBV28 to TRBJ2-7, with a weak D call TRBD1 (5 bases). Germline CDR1 reads MDHEN; CDR2 reads SYDVKM. The germline V and J ends were trimmed by 5 bases and 0 bases, with 17 bases remaining between them. There are 16 residues in the CDR3. The CDR3 DNA is TGTGCCAGCAGTCCACGGACAAAGACGATCTCCTACGAGCAGTACTTC. Translated: CASSPRTKTISYEQYF.